This T cell receptor (beta chain) was recorded in a study of low-dose radiotherapy and immunotherapy resistance in tumors. Overall study context: With fractions of 0.5 Gy given every 2 weeks, Cohort 1 accumulated a total of 6.5 Gy. Patients' oral aspirin dose was 300 mg daily across four cycles from cycle 1 day 1.

The germline V and J ends were trimmed by 1 base and 4 bases, with 5 bases remaining between them. The CDR3 totals 12 residues. Looked up from germline, CDR1 is SGHDT and CDR2 is YYEEEE. TRAV- and TRBV-specific primers were used for first-strand cDNA, which covered alpha and beta chains. With a V-primer adapter and a constant-region primer, TCRs were amplified for roughly 20 PCR cycles. TCRdb redid the calling of the reads with MiXCR, one entry per CDR3 protein. The sample carries some 88,000 distinct CDR3 sequences, under 9.5% recorded once. The time point here: before trial treatment. Each eligible patient had an advanced solid tumor, and these tumors lacked tumor-infiltrating lymphocytes. This clonotype was counted only a few times.

This sequence was found in a male donor with prostate cancer. The chain links TRBV5-6 to TRBJ2-5, with a possible D match to TRBD1 (5 bases). The sample consisted of PBMCs, taken before treatment. The CDR3 DNA reads TGTGCCAGCAGCTTGCAGGGAGAGACCCAGTACTTC. Its translation is CASSLQGETQYF.